Listed below are T cell receptor beta chains from one sample, sequenced in a study of identical twins. TCRdb processed the 5' RACE reads anew with MiXCR; each CDR3 protein has one entry. The sample lists about 1.7 million distinct CDR3 sequences; less than 40% were seen once. Specimen: cord blood. The receptors were sampled from a newborn girl in good health. CDR3s include the opening cysteine and the closing phenylalanine or tryptophan. Each record gives: J gene, clone size, V gene, D gene, CDR3 DNA, CDR3 protein. A D gene is named only where the DNA matches it firmly. Clone size, where shown, is once, few, many, or a class for clones that have expanded.

TRBJ1-5 few TRBV19 TRBD1 TGTGCCAGTAACAGGGGATACAATCAGCCCCAGCATTTT CASNRGYNQPQHF
TRBJ1-4 few TRBV20-1 TRBD1 TGCAGTGCGCCTAACCGGGACAGGGGGCAGCGGCTGTTTTTT CSAPNRDRGQRLFF
TRBJ2-3 NA TRBV5-1 TRBD1 TGCGCCAGCAGCAGTCCAGGGGGCCAATCTCTGTCCCACACAGATACGCAGTATTTT CASSSPGGQSLSHTDTQYF
TRBJ2-1 NA TRBV3-1 NA TGTGCCAGCAGCCCAGGGGGGCCTGAGCAGTTCTTC CASSPGGPEQFF
TRBJ2-3 many TRBV9 NA TGTGCCAGCAGCCCCAGGGGTCCCACAGATACGCAGTATTTT CASSPRGPTDTQYF
TRBJ2-3 many TRBV5-1 NA TGTGCCAGCAGCTTAGCGGCAGGGGGGCGCACAGATACGCAGTATTTT CASSLAAGGRTDTQYF
TRBJ2-3 many TRBV7-2 TRBD2 TGTGCCAGCAGCCTAAGTATTAGCGGGAACCTACCAGATACGCAGTATTTT CASSLSISGNLPDTQYF
TRBJ2-7 few TRBV4-1 TRBD2 TGCGCCAGCAGCCGCGATCACAAGACTAGCGGGAGTAGCTACGAGCAGTACTTC CASSRDHKTSGSSYEQYF
TRBJ1-1 few TRBV7-9 NA TGTGCCAGCAGCTTGAACAGGGAGACTGAAGCTTTCTTT CASSLNRETEAFF
TRBJ2-1 many TRBV6-6 TRBD2 TGTGCCAGCAACCACGTAGCGGGAGGTATTTATGAGCAGTTCTTC CASNHVAGGIYEQFF
TRBJ1-5 NA TRBV6-5 NA TGTGCCAGCAGCCTCCACGGGGTCGGTCAGCCCCAGCATTTT CASSLHGVGQPQHF
TRBJ2-7 NA TRBV27 NA TGTGCCAGCAGTTTAGGACCAGGGATCCTCTACGAGCAGTACTTC CASSLGPGILYEQYF
TRBJ1-1 NA TRBV15 NA TGTGCCACCAGCCGCCGAATAGGGAACACTGAAGCTTTCTTT CATSRRIGNTEAFF
TRBJ2-7 NA TRBV9 TRBD2 TGTGCCAGCAGCGTGAGTGCGGCGGGAGGGGTCCAGAACGAGCAGTACTTC CASSVSAAGGVQNEQYF
TRBJ2-3 NA TRBV12-5 NA TGTGCTAGTGGTTTGGGTCCGCGAGGGCCCACAGATACGCAGTATTTT CASGLGPRGPTDTQYF
TRBJ2-4 NA TRBV28 NA TGTGCCAGCAGCCGTTCATGGAACATTCGGTACTTC CASSRSWNIRYF
TRBJ1-4 NA TRBV6-5 NA TGTGCCAGCAGTTACACGACAGGCCGTAATGAAAAACTGTTTTTT CASSYTTGRNEKLFF
TRBJ2-3 NA TRBV3-1 TRBD2 TGTGCCAGCAGCCAAGGCGGGGGGCAACCAGATACGCAGTATTTT CASSQGGGQPDTQYF
TRBJ2-3 NA TRBV6-5 TRBD2 TGTGCCAGCAGTCCTTGGGCGGGGGGTTCCACAGATACGCAGTATTTT CASSPWAGGSTDTQYF
TRBJ2-5 NA TRBV5-1 NA TGCGCCAGCAGCTTGGGGTCAGGTACGACGGGGCAGTACTTC CASSLGSGTTGQYF
TRBJ2-1 few TRBV2 NA TGTGCCAGCAGTGAAGGAGGGCTCACCACCTACAATGAGCAGTTCTTC CASSEGGLTTYNEQFF
TRBJ2-1 few TRBV7-8 TRBD2 TGTGCCAGCAGCCTACTACGATCGACTAGCGAGGAGCGTGAGCAGTTCTTC CASSLLRSTSEEREQFF
TRBJ2-5 once TRBV7-2 TRBD1 TGTGCCAGCAGCTTAGAACAGGGGGCGTACGAGCGGTACTTC CASSLEQGAYERYF
TRBJ2-3 NA TRBV12-3/TRBV12-4 NA TGTGCCAGCAGTGCCCACGGGGGAATCACAGATACGCAGTATTTT CASSAHGGITDTQYF
TRBJ1-6 few TRBV3-1 TRBD1 TGTGCCAGCAGCCCAAACAGGGGGAATTCACCCCTCCACTTT CASSPNRGNSPLHF
TRBJ2-5 NA TRBV9 NA TGTGCCAGCGGCGTAGGAGGAGAAGAGACCCAGTACTTC CASGVGGEETQYF
TRBJ2-3 NA TRBV4-2 TRBD2 TGTGCCAGCAGCCAAGGTGCGGTGACTATAGCGGGGTTAGTTCGCACAGATATGCAGTATTTT CASSQGAVTIAGLVRTDMQYF
TRBJ1-6 few TRBV10-3 TRBD1 TGTGCCATCAGTCCCGGACAGGGTGGTAATTCACCCCTCCACTTT CAISPGQGGNSPLHF
TRBJ2-2 NA TRBV29-1 TRBD1 TGCAGCGTTGTGACAGGGGTAAACACCGGGGAGCTGTTTTTT CSVVTGVNTGELFF
TRBJ1-1 NA TRBV5-1 TRBD1 TGCGCCAGCAGCTTGGCCCGGGACAGGAGCAAGGACACTGAAGCTTTCTTT CASSLARDRSKDTEAFF
TRBJ2-7 many TRBV27 NA TGTGCCAGCAGTTTATATCAGGGACCCTACGAGCAGTACTTC CASSLYQGPYEQYF
TRBJ2-7 few TRBV5-1 TRBD2 TGCGCCAGCAGCTTGGCCCCGGGACTAGCGGGGTTTAAGTACGAGCAGTACTTC CASSLAPGLAGFKYEQYF
TRBJ1-2 NA TRBV15 NA TGTGCCACCAGCAGAGATCTGGCCTTAACCCCCTATGGCTACACCTTC CATSRDLALTPYGYTF
TRBJ2-7 NA TRBV7-2 TRBD1 TGTGCCAGCAGCCCGCGACAGGGTGGAGGTTACGAGCAGTACTTC CASSPRQGGGYEQYF
TRBJ2-5 NA TRBV7-9 NA TGTGCCAGCAGCTTAATACTAGAGGGGGGCCAAGAGACCCAGTACTTC CASSLILEGGQETQYF
TRBJ2-2 NA TRBV20-1 NA TGCAGTGCTAGTAGGGGTTGGGACACCGGGGAGCTGTTTTTT CSASRGWDTGELFF
TRBJ1-4 few TRBV20-1 NA TGCAGTGCGCGGACCGGGACGGCCAATGAAAAACTGTTTTTT CSARTGTANEKLFF
TRBJ2-3 few TRBV7-2 NA TGTGCCAGCAGTCACAGCCTCGGCACAGATACGCAGTATTTT CASSHSLGTDTQYF
TRBJ2-4 NA TRBV24-1 NA TGTGCCACCGGTGTGGGGGACTTGTCGGAGCAGTACTTC CATGVGDLSEQYF
TRBJ2-7 NA TRBV2 TRBD2 TGTGCCAGCATTTCCCCGGCGGGAGGGGAATACAATGAGCAGTACTTC CASISPAGGEYNEQYF
TRBJ2-3 NA TRBV5-1 NA TGCGCCAGCAATCTAGAATGGGGAGATACGCAGTATTTT CASNLEWGDTQYF
TRBJ1-1 NA TRBV6-5 NA TGTGCCAGCAGGAGGGGGGTATGGACTGAAGCTTTCTTT CASRRGVWTEAFF
TRBJ1-3 NA TRBV5-1 TRBD1 TGCGCCAGCAGCTTGGAACCGGGACAGGGAAACACCATATATTTT CASSLEPGQGNTIYF
TRBJ2-1 NA TRBV20-1 TRBD2 TGCAGTGCTAGGGCCCCGATTCACCGACTAGCGGGACCCAATGAGCAGTTCTTC CSARAPIHRLAGPNEQFF
TRBJ2-7 NA TRBV28 NA TGTGCCAGCAGTCCGATTAAAGCGGGTGACCCGTACGAGCAGTACTTC CASSPIKAGDPYEQYF
TRBJ1-5 few TRBV25-1 NA TGTGCCAGCAGTGAACAGGGAAGTGATCAGCCCCAGCATTTT CASSEQGSDQPQHF
TRBJ2-1 NA TRBV7-2 TRBD1 TGTGCCGGCAGCTTAAGGGGACAGGACAATGAGCAGTTCTTC CAGSLRGQDNEQFF
TRBJ2-1 NA TRBV12-3/TRBV12-4 NA TGTGCCAGCATTACCCGCCGGGCCGAAGGGGATGAGCAGTTCTTC CASITRRAEGDEQFF